This TCR beta chain was identified in a study of cytotoxic CD8 clonotypes in ibrutinib-treated CLL (dated by TCRdb to 2020 to 2023). Describing the broader study: The cohort had over ten relapsed/refractory and about 15 treatment-naive patients; approximately 17 were IGHV unmutated. Partial responses were observed in some 24 patients and complete responses in 2; after a median follow-up of around 68 months, remission was maintained in roughly 14 patients and progression was observed in approximately 12. The response samples were drawn at a median of approximately 12 months into treatment, with a range of roughly 6 to 36 months. On average, each sample had hundreds of thousands of productive templates and more than 75,000 productive rearrangements. Of the 90 or so participants in the trial, roughly 26 had longitudinal samples available. Cryopreserved peripheral blood mononuclear cells were collected before treatment, at response, and at either disease progression or sustained remission. Every remission and progressive disease sample was obtained while ibrutinib was still being received by the patients. On the study overall, not on this receptor specifically: Baseline clonality was found to be higher than that of age-matched healthy donors and was strongly correlated with circulating CD8+ T-cell counts. Sustained-remission and progressing patients did not have matched sampling times, and lymph node repertoires were not examined. Public clonotypes were rare and either contracted or stayed stable during treatment, and the rise in clonality at ibrutinib response reflected the expansion of private clonotypes. At ibrutinib response clonality went up, during sustained remission it held steady, and at progression it dropped back toward baseline.

V lost 0 bases and J lost 2 bases, and the count of bases not matched to a germline gene is 2. Including the terminal cysteine and phenylalanine, the CDR3 comprises 16 residues. Only CDR3 DNA is held: 48 bases, read in frame from base 1. CDR1 and CDR2 are drawn from the germline V gene: SGHDT, YYEEEE. On a MiSeq, deep resolution sequencing aimed for a depth between 1 in 1 million and 1 in 200,000 T cells, with each clonotype covered about 9.2x on average. The immunoSEQ hsTCRB Kit was used to generate the TCR beta libraries. The authors processed their data as follows. ImmunoSEQ Data Assistant and ImmunoSEQ Analyzer were used for data analysis, and V, D and J genes were assigned according to IMGT definitions. Clonality, with values ranging from 0 to 1, was calculated as one minus the normalized Shannon entropy of productive rearrangement frequencies. Public clonotype analysis was restricted to overrepresented clonotypes comprising at least 0.05% of each patient's repertoire. Repertoires from more than ten age-matched healthy donors in immuneACCESS were used as clonality controls. TCRdb retrieved this table from immuneACCESS and kept in-frame rearrangements only. Not all clones are present; in checked studies, unresolved V genes account for under half, and no reason is known for the remainder. V and J calls and clone size are given by that table; D and trimming were obtained from the DNA. This sample gives 150,000 to 250,000 clones in total; over 60% of them show up just once. 13% of the sample belongs to the ten largest clones.

Concerning this clone: Its antigen has not been determined. No qualities accompany the bases; no much larger clone lies one base away.

The intended sense of this specimen's time point label: approximately 25 months on ibrutinib. Roughly 2 micrograms of genomic DNA were extracted from cryopreserved PBMCs for TCR beta library preparation. High-throughput TCR beta sequencing was performed on longitudinal blood samples from CLL patients receiving ibrutinib monotherapy. The patients took part in an open-label, single-center phase 2 trial of ibrutinib monotherapy. The sequencing used PBMCs, collected after 24 months of ibrutinib treatment. The sequence links TRBV5-6 to TRBJ2-1; the central 10 bases match TRBD2. This TCR was sampled from a human donor with chronic lymphocytic leukemia. In nucleotide form, the sequence is TGTGCCAGCAGCTTGGAGGGACTAGCGCCCTACAATGAGCAGTTCTTC. It translates as CASSLEGLAPYNEQFF.